This T cell receptor (beta chain) was found in a study of cytomegalovirus exposure and HLA in healthy donors. Using immunoSEQ multiplex PCR, the repertoire was profiled, and TCRdb retains in-frame clones only, with some absent. The data contain 130,000 to 150,000 clones, 89% of them seen just once; the ten biggest clones take up roughly 9.2%. The germline V gene encodes CDR1 SEHNR and CDR2 FQNEAQ (reference sequence). This CDR3 region has 18 residues. Trimming took 0 bases from V and 2 from J; bases not matched to a gene: 10. The sequenced sample consisted of PBMCs. This clonotype was sampled from a woman aged 18 to 35 in good health and CMV-seropositive. The chain combines TRBV7-9 with TRBJ2-3; 8 positions agree with TRBD2. The CDR3 DNA reads TGTGCCAGCAGCTTAGCGTTTGGAGCGGGGGAAACCACAGATACGCAGTATTTT. It translates to CASSLAFGAGETTDTQYF.